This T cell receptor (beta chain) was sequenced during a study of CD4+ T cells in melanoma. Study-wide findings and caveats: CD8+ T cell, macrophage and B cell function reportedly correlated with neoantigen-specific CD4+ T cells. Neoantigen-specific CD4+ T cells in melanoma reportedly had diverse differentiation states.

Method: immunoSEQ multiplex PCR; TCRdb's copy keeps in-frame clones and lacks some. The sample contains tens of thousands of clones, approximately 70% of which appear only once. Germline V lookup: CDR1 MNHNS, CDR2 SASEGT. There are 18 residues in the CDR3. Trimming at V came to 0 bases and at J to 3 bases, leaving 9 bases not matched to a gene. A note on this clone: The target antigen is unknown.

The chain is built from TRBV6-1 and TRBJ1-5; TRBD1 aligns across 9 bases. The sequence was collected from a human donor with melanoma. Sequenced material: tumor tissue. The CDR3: CASSEAVGTGSLNQPQHF. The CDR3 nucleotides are TGTGCCAGCAGTGAAGCGGTTGGGACAGGGTCCCTCAATCAGCCCCAGCATTTT.